What follows are 9 T cell receptor beta chains derived from one specimen sequenced in a study of graft-versus-host responses after intestinal transplantation. TCRdb's table, derived via immunoSEQ multiplex PCR, lists solely in-frame clones and lacks some. The data contain 23,000 or so clones, 33% of them seen just once; the ten biggest clones take up roughly 8.4%. Investigators plated approximately 200,000 CFSE-labeled responder cells together with approximately 200,000 irradiated stimulator cells labeled with violet dye. The sequenced sample was alloreactive CD8+ T cells from a mixed lymphocyte reaction culture, obtained before intestinal transplant. The subset: CFSE-low proliferating T cells sorted from roughly 6-day pre-transplant mixed lymphocyte reaction (GvH or HvG direction). The receptors originated from a human patient who received an intestinal transplant.

In this sample, this clone is medium-sized. The rearrangement links TRBV7-9 to TRBJ2-3; 11 bases line up with TRBD2. This CDR3 has 13 residues. Germline trimming cut 5 bases from V and 11 bases from J; bases unmatched to any gene: 6. Germline loops: CDR1 SEHNR, CDR2 FQNEAQ (reference sequence). CDR3 loop: CASSTHLAGGQYF. The DNA of the CDR3 is TGTGCCAGCAGCACCCACCTAGCGGGGGGGCAGTATTTT.

The rearrangement uses TRBV7-9 and TRBJ2-1; either TRBD1 or TRBD2 may supply D (5 bases each). The CDR3 totals 14 residues. V was trimmed by 5 bases and J by 7 bases, leaving 15 bases between them. Germline CDR1 is SEHNR and CDR2 is FQNEAQ (reference sequence). CDR3 coding DNA: TGTGCCAGCAGCCCCAACCCGGGGACGAATGAGCAGTTCTTC. Amino acid sequence: CASSPNPGTNEQFF.

The J gene is TRBJ2-7, the V gene TRBV19, with 11 bases identical to TRBD1. Trimming cost V 5 bases and J 2 bases; bases outside gene matches: 5. Germline lookup yields CDR1 LNHDA and CDR2 SQIVND (reference sequence). The CDR3 is 15 amino acids. The CDR3 bases are TGTGCCAGTAGTCCCGGGACAGGGGGGACCTACGAGCAGTACTTC. This encodes CASSPGTGGTYEQYF.

V is TRBV13 and J is TRBJ2-6; 11 positions match TRBD1. Trimming removed 0 bases from V and 4 bases from J; junction bases left unmatched: 8. Germline CDR1 is PRHDT and CDR2 is FYEKMQ (reference sequence). The CDR3 is 19 amino acids. This chain's CDR3 is CASSLGLGQGAGGANVLTF. The CDR3, as DNA: TGTGCCAGCAGCTTAGGCCTAGGACAGGGGGCGGGGGGGGCCAACGTCCTGACTTTC.

The chain has TRBV13 and TRBJ1-3; D is undetermined. Germline V CDR1 and CDR2: PRHDT, FYEKMQ (reference sequence). Trimming removed 5 bases from V and 8 bases from J, with 13 bases in between. The CDR3 runs 13 residues. The CDR3 region has the DNA TGTGCCAGCAGCGCGGACGGTCAAGACACCATATATTTT. It encodes CASSADGQDTIYF.

This rearrangement joins TRBV27 to TRBJ2-2, with TRBD1 identical over 7 bases. Germline trimming cut 6 bases from V and 6 bases from J; bases unmatched to any gene: 1. Per germline, CDR1 MNHEY and CDR2 SMNVEV (reference sequence). The CDR3 length is 12 residues. CDR3 in amino acids: CASRTGSGELFF. The DNA for the CDR3 is TGTGCCAGCAGGACAGGGTCCGGGGAGCTGTTTTTT.

The gene calls are TRBV7-6 and TRBJ2-1; D unresolved. V gave up 1 base and J gave up 8 bases, with 12 bases separating them. From germline, CDR1 is SGHVS and CDR2 FNYEAQ. The CDR3 is made up of 14 amino acids. The CDR3 DNA is TGTGCCAGCAGCTTAGAAGTAGAGATGGATGAGCAGTTCTTC. Its protein product is CASSLEVEMDEQFF.

This clone is medium-sized by share. V is TRBV2 and J is TRBJ1-5; no reliable D call. CDR3 length: 15 residues. Germline values: CDR1 SNHLY, CDR2 FYNNEI. V lost 6 bases and J 2 bases, leaving 14 bases between the germline ends. Written as DNA, the CDR3 is TGTGCCAGCAGACGCCGGGTATGGGGCAATCAGCCCCAGCATTTT. It is translated as CASRRRVWGNQPQHF.

J is TRBJ2-3 and V is TRBV27; 14 positions match TRBD2. CDR1 and CDR2 from the germline V gene are MNHEY and SMNVEV (reference sequence). The CDR3 spans 19 residues. V shed 5 bases, J shed 2 bases, and the junction held 12 bases outside the gene matches. The CDR3 DNA reads as TGTGCCAGCAGTCCGCTCCCGACTAGCGGGGGGGCTTTCACAGATACGCAGTATTTT. Amino acids: CASSPLPTSGGAFTDTQYF.